The 25 T cell receptor beta chains below were found in one sample sequenced in a study of T cell responses to AZD1222 COVID-19 vaccine (dated by TCRdb to the early 2020s). The intended sense of this specimen's time point label: baseline before first vaccination. Explained via the paper, the treatment or condition label denotes: meningococcal conjugate vaccine given as trial control. The method behind the library was the immunoSEQ multiplex PCR assay. The immuneACCESS repertoire file appears here via TCRdb, limited to in-frame rearrangements. These files lack a portion of the clones; in checked studies, under half of the deficit traces to unresolved V genes, and the cause of the others is not known. Counted in this sample were 200,000 to 250,000 clones; about 92% of them appeared once. 0.9% to 1.1% of the sample is in the top ten clones. Specimen: peripheral blood, collected on day 0 of MenACWY control vaccination. All receptors come from an adult in good health.

The V call is TRBV4-2, the J call TRBJ1-5, with TRBD1 as a possible D gene (5 bases). Germline V lookup: CDR1 LGHNA, CDR2 YNFKEQ. Trimming removed 4 bases at V and 1 base at J, with 14 bases between. This CDR3 spans 16 amino acids. The CDR3 protein is CASSLHGGMSNQPQHF. The CDR3 nucleotides are TGTGCCAGCAGCCTGCACGGGGGGATGAGCAATCAGCCCCAGCATTTT.

V is TRBV29-1 and J is TRBJ1-6; 7 positions match TRBD1. The CDR3 contains 13 residues. CDR1 and CDR2 from the germline V gene are SQVTM and ANQGSEA. The J segment lost 7 bases and the V segment lost 4 bases, leaving 4 bases of the junction unmatched. As DNA, the CDR3 is TGCAGCGTTGGGGGGACAGACAATTCACCCCTCCACTTT. Encoded protein: CSVGGTDNSPLHF.

This clone was picked up a small number of times. This chain connects TRBV5-4 to TRBJ2-7, with D perhaps matching TRBD2 (5 bases). CDR3 length: 13 residues. Germline V lookup: CDR1 SGHNT, CDR2 YYREEE (reference sequence). Trimming left V 1 base short and J 7 bases short, with 12 bases between. The CDR3 DNA sequence: TGTGCCAGCAGCTTGTCTTACAGCGGTGAGCAGTACTTC. This sequence encodes CASSLSYSGEQYF.

V is TRBV6-5 and J is TRBJ2-7, with TRBD1 matching over 8 bases. Germline V gives CDR1 MNHEY, CDR2 SVGAGI. The CDR3 is 15 residues long. The J segment lost 2 bases and the V segment lost 4 bases, leaving 7 bases of the junction unmatched. The DNA of the CDR3 is TGTGCCAGCAGTTCGCCAGGACAGGGAGCCTACGAGCAGTACTTC. Translating gives CASSSPGQGAYEQYF.

CDR3 in amino acids: CAISEGTRNTEAFF. CDR3 in DNA: TGTGCCATCAGTGAAGGGACAAGGAACACTGAAGCTTTCTTT. The V and J genes are TRBV10-3 and TRBJ1-1; TRBD1 might be the D (6 bases). V was trimmed by 3 bases and J by 1 base, leaving 9 bases between them. Germline assignment: CDR1 ENHRY and CDR2 SYGVKD. The CDR3 has 14 residues.

The chain uses TRBV7-2 and TRBJ1-4; TRBD1 agrees at 9 bases. The CDR3 contains 15 residues. The germline V gene has CDR1 SGHTA and CDR2 FQGNSA. The J segment lost 5 bases and the V segment lost 3 bases, leaving 4 bases of the junction unmatched. Written as DNA, the CDR3 is TGTGCCAGCAGCTTGACCGGGACAGGGAATGAAAAACTGTTTTTT. It codes for CASSLTGTGNEKLFF.

The chain joins TRBV7-2 to TRBJ1-1, with TRBD1 as a possible D gene (6 bases). The germline gives CDR1 SGHTA, CDR2 FQGNSA. This CDR3 contains 14 residues. The V gene lost 4 bases and the J gene lost 2 bases, with 11 bases spanning the gap. Written as DNA, the CDR3 is TGTGCCAGCAGCTCTGGGGGGGCTAACACTGAAGCTTTCTTT. It yields the protein CASSSGGANTEAFF. Full variable domain (missing parts from reference TRBV7-2 and TRBJ1-1): GAGVSQSPSNKVTEKGKDVELRCDPISGHTALYWYRQSLGQGLEFLIYFQGNSAPDKSGLPSDRFSAERTGGSVSTLTIQRTQQEDSAVYLCASSSGGANTEAFFGQGTRLTVV.

The V call is TRBV5-1, the J call TRBJ2-7; 8 bases are shared with TRBD1. This CDR3 contains 15 residues. With 2 bases clipped from V and 1 base from J, the junction kept 5 bases outside the gene matches. CDR1 is SGHRS and CDR2 is YFSETQ in the germline V gene. The CDR3 DNA sequence: TGCGCCAGCAGCTTATCCTGGACAGGGTCCTACGAGCAGTACTTC. Translating it yields CASSLSWTGSYEQYF.

A single count supports this clone. This chain links TRBV7-9 with TRBJ1-4, with TRBD1 matching 7 bases. This CDR3 has 14 residues. Per the germline V gene, CDR1 is SEHNR and CDR2 is FQNEAQ (reference sequence). V was clipped by 1 base and J by 8 bases; unmatched bases: 4. The CDR3 DNA sequence: TGTGCCAGCAGCTTAGGGAGGGGGCGAGAAAAACTGTTTTTT. Translating it yields CASSLGRGREKLFF.

The rearrangement links TRBV4-3 to TRBJ1-5; weak D call: TRBD1 (5 bases). The CDR3 totals 15 residues. V lost 0 bases to trimming and J lost 4 bases, with 10 bases between them. CDR1 and CDR2 from the germline V gene are LGHNA and YSLEER. The CDR3 region has the DNA TGCGCCAGCAGCCAAGATGGTGGGGCAAATCAGCCCCAGCATTTT. This translates into CASSQDGGANQPQHF.

This clone is a singleton in its sample. The V gene is TRBV6-5, the J gene TRBJ2-7; D is uncertain. Per germline, CDR1 MNHEY and CDR2 SVGAGI. V was shortened by 6 bases and J by 4 bases, with 4 bases between the two germline ends. The CDR3 is 10 amino acids. CDR3 in DNA: TGTGCCAGCAGAGCTTACGAGCAGTACTTC. Translation gives CASRAYEQYF.

This clone has a handful of counts. One end of the junction fails to match germline, which may point to a read error. The V call is TRBV7-7, the J call TRBJ2-7; 11 bases fit TRBD1. The CDR3 totals 15 residues. Per germline, CDR1 SSHAT and CDR2 FNYEAQ (reference sequence). This CDR3 is CASSEGQGGTYEQYF. Here the CDR3 DNA reads TGTGCTAGCAGCGAGGGACAGGGGGGGACCTACGAGCAGTACTTC. Full variable domain (outside the CDR3, taken from reference TRBV7-7 and TRBJ2-7): GAGVSQSPRYKVTKRGQDVTLRCDPISSHATLYWYQQALGQGPEFLTYFNYEAQPDKSGLPSDRFSAERPEGSISTLTIQRTEQRDSAMYRCASSEGQGGTYEQYFGPGTRLTVT.

The rearrangement joins TRBV4-1 to TRBJ2-7; TRBD2 matches at 12 bases. The CDR3 sequence is 15 residues long. V dropped 5 bases and J dropped 6; count of bases not matched to a gene: 8. Germline CDR1 MGHRA, CDR2 YSYEKL. This CDR3 reads CASSARTSGVLEQYF. CDR3 DNA: TGCGCCAGCAGCGCTCGGACTAGCGGGGTTCTCGAGCAGTACTTC.

The CDR3 bases are TGTGCCAGCAGCTTAGGGACAAACAACTATGGCTACACCTTC. Translated: CASSLGTNNYGYTF. The rearrangement links TRBV7-9 to TRBJ1-2, with D tentatively TRBD1 (5 bases). The CDR3 covers 14 residues. CDR1 is SEHNR and CDR2 is FQNEAQ in the germline V gene (reference sequence). Trimming shortened V by 1 base and J by 2 bases, and 8 bases separated the two germline ends.

This clone was recorded only once. The chain combines TRBV3-1 (or the pseudogene TRBV3-2) with TRBJ2-1, with D perhaps TRBD1 (5 bases). V dropped 0 bases and J dropped 8 bases, with 11 bases sitting between them. Germline assignment: CDR1 LGHDT and CDR2 YNNKEL (reference sequence). The CDR3 spans 14 residues. CDR3 coding DNA: TGTGCCAGCAGCCAAGACAGGGTTTTCGATGAGCAGTTCTTC. It is translated as CASSQDRVFDEQFF.

Here the CDR3 reads CASSLDGLGRETQYF. The CDR3 DNA reads as TGTGCCAGCAGCTTAGATGGCTTAGGAAGGGAGACCCAGTACTTC. The rearrangement links TRBV7-7 to TRBJ2-5, with D unclear. The germline CDR1 and CDR2 sequences are SSHAT and FNYEAQ (reference sequence). V lost 1 base and J 5 bases, leaving 14 bases between the germline ends. The CDR3 runs 15 residues. Complete variable domain (other parts from reference TRBV7-7 and TRBJ2-5): GAGVSQSPRYKVTKRGQDVTLRCDPISSHATLYWYQQALGQGPEFLTYFNYEAQPDKSGLPSDRFSAERPEGSISTLTIQRTEQRDSAMYRCASSLDGLGRETQYFGPGTRLLVL.

The V gene is TRBV28, the J gene TRBJ1-4, with TRBD1 matching over 10 bases. After removal of 3 bases from V and 5 bases from J, the junction contained 3 bases not matched to a gene. The CDR3 is 15 residues long. From germline, CDR1 is MDHEN and CDR2 SYDVKM. The CDR3 protein is CASSFEGQGNEKLFF. Here the CDR3 DNA reads TGTGCCAGCAGTTTCGAGGGACAGGGGAATGAAAAACTGTTTTTT.

The count of this clone is one. This chain uses TRBV18 with TRBJ1-6; 7 positions match TRBD1. Germline-derived CDR1 and CDR2 are KGHSH and LQKENI. The CDR3 runs 16 residues. V lost 4 bases, J lost 1 base, and 4 bases stayed unmatched. The chain's CDR3 is CASSLMTGSYNSPLHF. The CDR3 bases are TGTGCCAGCTCACTTATGACAGGGTCCTATAATTCACCCCTCCACTTT.

This chain connects TRBV19 to TRBJ1-5, with 8 positions matching TRBD1. The CDR3 has 15 amino acids. Trimming cost V 4 bases and J 4 bases; bases outside gene matches: 6. The germline CDR1 and CDR2 sequences are LNHDA and SQIVND (reference sequence). CDR3 residues: CASSKTGEGNQPQHF. The CDR3 region has the DNA TGTGCCAGTAGTAAGACAGGGGAAGGTAATCAGCCCCAGCATTTT.

The chain has TRBV3-1 (or the pseudogene TRBV3-2) and TRBJ2-3; no reliable D call. The CDR3 sequence is 16 residues long. Germline V CDR1 and CDR2: LGHDT, YNNKEL (reference sequence). The V and J ends lost 0 bases and 3 bases respectively, with 13 bases between them. CDR3 residues: CASSQEGLHLTDTQYF. The CDR3 DNA sequence: TGTGCCAGCAGCCAAGAAGGCCTCCATTTGACAGATACGCAGTATTTT.

V usage is TRBV3-1 (or the pseudogene TRBV3-2) and J usage is TRBJ1-6, with unresolved D. Trimming took 1 base from V and 10 from J, leaving 5 bases between them. The CDR3 runs to 12 residues. CDR1 is LGHDT, CDR2 YNNKEL, per germline (reference sequence). CDR3 residues: CASSQAASPLHF. As DNA, the CDR3 is TGTGCCAGCAGCCAAGCGGCGTCACCCCTCCACTTT.

The chain couples TRBV15 to TRBJ2-2; 13 nucleotides agree with TRBD2. CDR1 is LNHNV, CDR2 YYDKDF, per germline (reference sequence). The V gene end was trimmed by 9 bases and the J gene end by 6 bases; junction bases not matched to a gene: 4. CDR3 size: 14 residues. The CDR3 nucleotides are TGTGCCACGGGACTAGCGGGGTGGCCCGGGGAGCTGTTTTTT. Translated: CATGLAGWPGELFF. The whole variable domain, remainder taken from reference TRBV15 and TRBJ2-2, is DAMVIQNPRYQVTQFGKPVTLSCSQTLNHNVMYWYQQKSSQAPKLLFHYYDKDFNNEADTPDNFQSRRPNTSFCFLDIRSPGLGDTAMYLCATGLAGWPGELFFGEGSRLTVL.

This clone turned up a few times. The rearrangement links TRBV2 to TRBJ2-5; TRBD2 aligns across 8 bases. J gave up 7 bases and V 11 bases, and 6 bases lay outside the gene matches. Looked up from germline, CDR1 is SNHLY and CDR2 is FYNNEI. The CDR3 sequence is 11 residues long. For the CDR3, the DNA is TGTGCCGGGACTAGGGGGGTGACCCAGTACTTC. It is translated as CAGTRGVTQYF.

This rearrangement joins TRBV6-5 to TRBJ1-5; D not certain. V shed 5 bases and J shed 0 bases, with 8 bases lying between them. CDR3 size: 14 residues. Germline CDR1 MNHEY, CDR2 SVGAGI. DNA of the CDR3: TGTGCCAGCAGTCCCAGTTATAGCAATCAGCCCCAGCATTTT. This codes for CASSPSYSNQPQHF.

CDR3 bases: TGCGCCAGCAGTGTTTCAGCCCTACAAGAGACCCAGTACTTC. This encodes CASSVSALQETQYF. V gene TRBV5-1 combines with J gene TRBJ2-5; D unresolved. The CDR3 consists of 14 residues. Germline CDR1 SGHRS, CDR2 YFSETQ. Trimming removed 5 bases at V and 2 bases at J, with 13 bases between.